The 28 T cell receptor beta chains presented below share a single source sample, sequenced in a study of control samples from healthy donors and cancer patients. Assay used: immunoSEQ multiplex PCR; TCRdb lists only in-frame clones, some missing. The sample records 160,000 or so clones, around 96% being singletons. Sequenced: blood. Receptor source: a woman between 40 and 50 years old in good health.

The rearrangement uses TRBV6-5 and TRBJ1-6, with D hard to call. The length of the CDR3 is 13 residues. Per germline, CDR1 MNHEY and CDR2 SVGAGI. The V end lost 6 bases, the J end lost 7 bases, and 10 bases lay between the germline ends. The CDR3 DNA reads as TGTGCCAGCAGCCGAGGACGGAATTCACCCCTCCACTTT. It codes for CASSRGRNSPLHF.

The chain is built from TRBV21-1 and TRBJ1-1; the listed D gene, TRBD1, was not tested against the DNA. TRBV21-1 counts as a pseudogene. CDR3 length: 12 residues. CDR3 in amino acids: CASSGGTTEAFF. DNA of the CDR3: TGTGCCAGCTCAGGGGGCACCACTGAAGCTTTCTTT.

The DNA of the CDR3 is TGTGCCAGCAGTTTACGGGGTGGTGGCACTGAAGCTTTCTTT. Translation: CASSLRGGGTEAFF. V is TRBV27 and J is TRBJ1-1; D not certain. This CDR3 spans 14 amino acids. Germline-derived CDR1 and CDR2 are MNHEY and SMNVEV (reference sequence). Deletions cut 2 bases from V and 4 bases from J, with 11 bases between.

The genes are TRBV6-5 and TRBJ1-2; possibly TRBD1 for D (5 bases). The length of the CDR3 is 15 residues. CDR1 and CDR2 (germline): MNHEY, SVGAGI. V was pared by 3 bases and J by 1 base, with 12 bases between. CDR3 DNA: TGTGCCAGCAGTTATATTGCAGGGAATAACTATGGCTACACCTTC. It codes for CASSYIAGNNYGYTF.

The V gene is TRBV19, the J gene TRBJ2-1; 8 positions match TRBD1. After removal of 6 bases from V and 2 bases from J, the junction contained 3 bases not matched to a gene. CDR1 LNHDA and CDR2 SQIVND come from the germline V gene (reference sequence). The CDR3 is made up of 14 amino acids. The DNA for the CDR3 is TGTGCCAGTAGGCGACAGGGGACCTACAATGAGCAGTTCTTC. Translation gives CASRRQGTYNEQFF.

As regards this clone: Other nucleotide sequences from this sample produce the same CDR3. The chain carries TRBV19 and TRBJ2-1; 7 positions agree with TRBD2. Trimming removed 9 bases from V and 0 bases from J; junction bases left unmatched: 5. Germline lookup yields CDR1 LNHDA and CDR2 SQIVND (reference sequence). The CDR3 is made up of 14 amino acids. The CDR3 sequence: CARARGDSYNEQFF. The CDR3 DNA sequence: TGTGCCAGAGCACGGGGGGACTCCTACAATGAGCAGTTCTTC.

CDR3 sequence: CASTLRGGNTEAFF. In DNA form, the CDR3 reads TGTGCCAGCACCCTGCGGGGTGGGAACACTGAAGCTTTCTTT. The V gene is TRBV6-5, the J gene TRBJ1-1; D is ambiguous. The CDR3 is 14 amino acids. The germline gives CDR1 MNHEY, CDR2 SVGAGI. V was cut by 7 bases and J by 1 base, with 13 bases left in between.

CDR3 nucleotide sequence: TGCGCCAGCAGCCAGGACCCACAGGGGGTTTCGGTTACGCAGTATTTT. Encoded protein: CASSQDPQGVSVTQYF. The gene calls are TRBV4-3 and TRBJ2-3, with 8 nucleotides matching TRBD1. The ends lost 3 bases at V and 8 bases at J; junction bases unmatched: 13. Germline loops: CDR1 LGHNA, CDR2 YSLEER. This CDR3 comprises 16 residues.

This chain uses TRBV19 with TRBJ2-7; 9 bases line up with TRBD1. V shed 4 bases and J 7 bases; nucleotides not matched to a gene: 5. The germline gives CDR1 LNHDA, CDR2 SQIVND (reference sequence). This CDR3 contains 13 residues. CDR3 protein: CASSTGTGREQYF. The CDR3 DNA follows: TGTGCCAGTAGTACCGGGACAGGGAGGGAGCAGTACTTC.

This clone appeared a single time. The V call is TRBV2, the J call TRBJ1-5; D unresolved. In germline, CDR1 is SNHLY, CDR2 FYNNEI. The CDR3 has 14 residues. The V and J ends lost 1 base and 1 base respectively, with 5 bases between them. The chain's CDR3 is CASSEGQSNQPQHF. The CDR3 DNA sequence: TGTGCCAGCAGTGAAGGCCAAAGCAATCAGCCCCAGCATTTT.

This clone came up once. The V call is TRBV5-4, the J call TRBJ2-7, with D perhaps matching TRBD1 (6 bases). V was trimmed by 0 bases and J by 3 bases, leaving 22 bases between them. Germline CDR1 reads SGHNT; CDR2 reads YYREEE (reference sequence). The CDR3 loop spans 18 amino acids. CDR3 nucleotides: TGTGCCAGCAGCTTGGCCTTCGTCCAGGACAGAATAAACTACGAGCAGTACTTC. It translates to CASSLAFVQDRINYEQYF.

Concerning this clone: This sample also contains other DNA sequences that code for the same CDR3. The chain uses TRBV12-3 or TRBV12-4 and TRBJ1-1; D not resolved. This CDR3 is built from 13 residues. V shed 2 bases and J shed 2 bases, with 6 bases lying between them. CDR3 nucleotides: TGTGCCAGCAGTTTAAGGGTCAACACTGAAGCTTTCTTT. This gives the protein CASSLRVNTEAFF.

This chain joins TRBV6-5 and TRBJ2-7, with D possibly being TRBD1 (6 bases). V was cut by 7 bases and J by 1 base, with 14 bases left in between. The CDR3 has 14 amino acids. Per the germline V gene, CDR1 is MNHEY and CDR2 is SVGAGI. This CDR3 reads CASNPTGTSYEQYF. The CDR3, as DNA: TGTGCCAGCAACCCTACAGGGACATCCTACGAGCAGTACTTC.

CDR3 DNA sequence: TGTGCCAGCAGCGTAGATCGGTCGGGAGGGGGCCCAGATACGCAGTATTTT. Protein: CASSVDRSGGGPDTQYF. V usage is TRBV9 and J usage is TRBJ2-3; weak D call: TRBD2 (8 bases). V was cut by 0 bases and J by 4 bases, with 18 bases left in between. The CDR3 spans 17 residues. CDR1 is SGDLS, CDR2 YYNGEE, per germline.

V gene TRBV29-1 combines with J gene TRBJ1-1; the D gene is possibly TRBD1 (6 bases). V was shortened by 7 bases and J by 7 bases, with 13 bases between the two germline ends. This CDR3 has 11 amino acids. Germline CDR1 and CDR2: SQVTM and ANQGSEA. CDR3 amino acids: CSGRGRGEAFF. The DNA for the CDR3 is TGCAGCGGCCGAGGCAGGGGTGAAGCTTTCTTT.

This rearrangement joins TRBV5-8 to TRBJ2-5; 8 nucleotides line up with TRBD2. Germline V gene data show CDR1 as SGHTS and CDR2 as YDEGEE. The CDR3 totals 16 residues. Germline trimming cut 2 bases from V and 4 bases from J; bases unmatched to any gene: 10. The CDR3 sequence: CASSLLAGRSRETQYF. CDR3 in DNA: TGTGCCAGCAGCTTATTAGCGGGGAGGTCCAGAGAGACCCAGTACTTC.

This chain uses TRBV7-2 with TRBJ2-5; TRBD2 might be the D (5 bases). Germline-derived CDR1 and CDR2 are SGHTA and FQGNSA. CDR3 size: 16 residues. The germline V and J ends were trimmed by 1 base and 5 bases, with 17 bases remaining between them. In DNA, the CDR3 is TGTGCCAGCAGCTTAGTCCCCCCGGCGGTAGCGGAGACCCAGTACTTC. Its protein is CASSLVPPAVAETQYF.

The chain combines TRBV4-3 with TRBJ1-2, with 9 bases fitting TRBD1. The length of the CDR3 is 18 residues. The trim removed 4 bases at V and 2 bases at J, leaving 14 bases unmatched. Germline V gene sequence: CDR1 LGHNA, CDR2 YSLEER. The DNA of the CDR3 is TGCGCCAGCAGCCTCGAACCGGGACAGGGTGATTGGAACTATGGCTACACCTTC. Its translation: CASSLEPGQGDWNYGYTF.

V and J are TRBV11-3 and TRBJ1-2, with 8 bases that match TRBD1. CDR3 length: 13 residues. The V gene end was trimmed by 4 bases and the J gene end by 7 bases; junction bases not matched to a gene: 5. Germline lookup yields CDR1 SGHNT and CDR2 YENEEA. The CDR3 DNA sequence: TGTGCCAGCAGCTATACAGGGGGAGGTGGCTACACCTTC. Protein sequence: CASSYTGGGGYTF.

The chain employs TRBV5-1 and TRBJ2-5, with D possibly being TRBD1 or TRBD2 (5 bases each). Deletions cut 2 bases from V and 7 bases from J, with 15 bases between. Germline V gives CDR1 SGHRS, CDR2 YFSETQ. CDR3 length: 14 amino acids. The DNA for the CDR3 is TGCGCCAGCAGCTTAAGTAGTGGGGACGCGACCCAGTACTTC. Its translation is CASSLSSGDATQYF. The whole variable domain, remainder taken from reference TRBV5-1 and TRBJ2-5, is KAGVTQTPRYLIKTRGQQVTLSCSPISGHRSVSWYQQTPGQGLQFLFEYFSETQRNKGNFPGRFSGRQFSNSRSEMNVSTLELGDSALYLCASSLSSGDATQYFGPGTRLLVL.

The chain carries TRBV4-3 and TRBJ1-5; D uncertain. There are 15 residues in the CDR3. The ends were cut back, 0 bases at V and 0 bases at J, with 6 bases in the middle. CDR1 and CDR2 (germline): LGHNA, YSLEER. Here the CDR3 DNA reads TGCGCCAGCAGCCAAGACGGCGTTAGCAATCAGCCCCAGCATTTT. Its protein product is CASSQDGVSNQPQHF.

This sequence joins TRBV11-2 and TRBJ2-3; D is undetermined. V was shortened by 1 base and J by 1 base, with 9 bases between the two germline ends. CDR1 SGHAT and CDR2 FQNNGV come from the germline V gene. CDR3 size: 15 residues. The CDR3 coding sequence is TGTGCCAGCAGCTTAGTAATTCGGGGCACAGATACGCAGTATTTT. This sequence encodes CASSLVIRGTDTQYF.

Written as DNA, the CDR3 is TGTGCCAGCAGCTTAGTCGACAGGCAGCTCAATCAGCCCCAGCATTTT. This sequence encodes CASSLVDRQLNQPQHF. The rearrangement links TRBV7-2 to TRBJ1-5; weak D call: TRBD1 (6 bases). The CDR3 runs 16 residues. Trimming took off 1 base at V and 3 bases at J, with 13 bases between the two ends. Germline V lookup: CDR1 SGHTA, CDR2 FQGNSA.

The chain is built from TRBV19 and TRBJ1-3; maybe TRBD1 (5 bases). Germline V CDR1 and CDR2: LNHDA, SQIVND (reference sequence). The V and J ends lost 5 bases and 0 bases respectively, with 14 bases between them. This CDR3 has 16 residues. CDR3 loop: CASSVPGRGSGNTIYF. The CDR3 DNA reads TGTGCCAGTAGTGTGCCGGGACGGGGCTCTGGAAACACCATATATTTT.

This rearrangement joins TRBV5-6 to TRBJ1-3; tentatively, D is TRBD1 (6 bases). Germline CDR1 reads SGHDT; CDR2 reads YYEEEE. The ends were cut back, 3 bases at V and 0 bases at J, with 13 bases in the middle. The CDR3 has 16 amino acids. In nucleotides, the CDR3 is TGTGCCAGCAGCTCCGGACAGACACTCTCTGGAAACACCATATATTTT. As protein: CASSSGQTLSGNTIYF.

The rearrangement uses TRBV19 and TRBJ1-1; no firm D call. There are 11 residues in the CDR3. Germline lookup yields CDR1 LNHDA and CDR2 SQIVND (reference sequence). V was cut by 8 bases and J by 11 bases, with 15 bases left in between. The CDR3 spells CASGEGPPAFF. The CDR3 DNA sequence: TGTGCCAGTGGGGAGGGCCCGCCGGCTTTCTTT.

The rearrangement links TRBV2 to TRBJ1-2; a weak D match, TRBD1 (6 bases). Germline V gene sequence: CDR1 SNHLY, CDR2 FYNNEI. Trimming took off 4 bases at V and 3 bases at J, with 9 bases between the two ends. This CDR3 has 13 residues. In DNA form, the CDR3 reads TGTGCCAGCAGTGGACAGGTTGACTATGGCTACACCTTC. Translated, it gives CASSGQVDYGYTF.

This clone was seen just once. V usage is TRBV4-1 and J usage is TRBJ1-4; 11 nucleotides line up with TRBD1. After removal of 4 bases from V and 8 bases from J, the junction contained 3 bases not matched to a gene. The CDR3 runs 14 residues. Germline V gene sequence: CDR1 MGHRA, CDR2 YSYEKL. CDR3: CASSPWTGGEKLFF. DNA of the CDR3: TGCGCCAGCAGCCCCTGGACAGGGGGCGAAAAACTGTTTTTT.